The 21 T cell receptor beta chains given below trace back to one sample, sequenced in a study of T cells in Graves' hyperthyroidism and ophthalmopathy. It was RNA transcripts that yielded the amplified TCR beta CDR3 regions. HTBI primers were employed in a first-round RT-PCR of the TCR CDR3. TCRdb used MiXCR to reprocess the multiplex PCR reads, holding one entry per CDR3 protein. The table records nearly 250,000 distinct CDR3 sequences, about 15% of them present only once. The source material was blood. The receptors shown here come from a woman aged 18 to 35 with Graves' ophthalmopathy.

This clonotype occurred many times. J is TRBJ2-7 and V is TRBV30, with 9 bases that match TRBD2. Germline CDR1 is GTSNPN and CDR2 is SVGIG (reference sequence). The length of the CDR3 is 14 residues. Germline trimming cut 2 bases from V and 2 bases from J; bases unmatched to any gene: 4. The DNA for the CDR3 is TGTGCCTGGAGTTGGGTAGCGGGGGCCTACGAGCAGTACTTC. This encodes CAWSWVAGAYEQYF.

This clonotype showed up many times. V usage is TRBV10-3 and J usage is TRBJ1-1; D is unresolved. The CDR3 runs to 15 residues. Looked up from germline, CDR1 is ENHRY and CDR2 is SYGVKD. Deletions cut 2 bases from V and 1 base from J, with 11 bases between. Written as DNA, the CDR3 is TGTGCCATCAGTGAGCTGCGACGGAGGAACACTGAAGCTTTCTTT. It is translated as CAISELRRRNTEAFF.

This clonotype has at least ten counts. The J gene is TRBJ2-5, the V gene TRBV7-9; TRBD1 matches at 7 bases. The CDR3 length is 14 residues. V gave up 5 bases and J gave up 2 bases; unmatched junction bases: 5. Germline V gene sequence: CDR1 SEHNR, CDR2 FQNEAQ (reference sequence). The DNA of the CDR3 is TGTGCCAGCAGCCTACAGGGGCGACAAGAGACCCAGTACTTC. Translation: CASSLQGRQETQYF.

This clonotype turned up a few times. This may be a read error: a much more frequent sequence differs by one nucleotide. This chain connects TRBV20-1 to TRBJ1-1; D is perhaps TRBD1 (5 bases). The CDR3 is made up of 14 amino acids. Per the germline V gene, CDR1 is DFQATT and CDR2 is SNEGSKA (reference sequence). The CDR3 reads CSATYGTGNPEAFF. The DNA of the CDR3 is TGCAGTGCCACCTATGGGACGGGGAACCCTGAAGCTTTCTTT.

There are many counts of this clonotype. The rearrangement links TRBV28 to TRBJ1-2; D is uncertain. The V gene's germline CDR1 is MDHEN and CDR2 SYDVKM. The CDR3 extends over 14 amino acids. V gave up 4 bases and J gave up 0 bases, with 9 bases separating them. CDR3 loop: CASSSQPANYGYTF. The CDR3 DNA sequence: TGTGCCAGCAGTTCCCAGCCGGCTAACTATGGCTACACCTTC.

This clonotype was detected ten times or more. The chain is built from TRBV2 and TRBJ1-4; no reliable D call. This CDR3 is built from 12 residues. Trimming stripped 6 bases from V and 5 bases from J, with 7 bases between. Looked up from germline, CDR1 is SNHLY and CDR2 is FYNNEI. For the CDR3, the DNA is TGTGCCAGCAGACTCGCAAATGAAAAACTGTTTTTT. Translating it yields CASRLANEKLFF.

This chain links TRBV6-4 with TRBJ1-1; 7 positions agree with TRBD1. The germline gives CDR1 MRHNA, CDR2 SNTAGT. The V and J ends lost 4 bases and 4 bases, in that order; junction bases with no gene match: 9. CDR3 length: 15 residues. CDR3 DNA: TGTGCCAGCAGTGCAAACCCGGACAGGCCCACTGAAGCTTTCTTT. Its translation: CASSANPDRPTEAFF.

This clonotype came up many times. The rearrangement uses TRBV28 and TRBJ2-2; D is unclear. Germline CDR1 is MDHEN and CDR2 is SYDVKM. Trimming removed 5 bases at V and 6 bases at J, with 4 bases between. The CDR3 runs 11 residues. CDR3 region: CASSPPGELFF. Here the CDR3 DNA reads TGTGCCAGCAGTCCCCCCGGGGAGCTGTTTTTT.

The chain links TRBV10-3 to TRBJ1-2; 12 bases line up with TRBD1. V gave up 3 bases and J gave up 2 bases; unmatched junction bases: 4. The CDR3 has 16 amino acids. The V gene's germline CDR1 is ENHRY and CDR2 SYGVKD. CDR3 nucleotides: TGTGCCATCAGTGATTTGGGACAGGGGGCGAACTATGGCTACACCTTC. It translates to CAISDLGQGANYGYTF.

This clonotype was detected many times. The chain is built from TRBV30 and TRBJ1-2; 9 bases fit TRBD1. This CDR3 comprises 15 residues. Unmatched junction bases numbered 6, after V lost 0 bases and J lost 4 bases. The germline V gene has CDR1 GTSNPN and CDR2 SVGIG (reference sequence). CDR3 nucleotides: TGTGCCTGGAGTGTTTTCACAGGGGGCTTCTATGGCTACACCTTC. Protein sequence: CAWSVFTGGFYGYTF. Complete variable domain (other parts from reference TRBV30 and TRBJ1-2): SQTIHQWPATLVQPVGSPLSLECTVEGTSNPNLYWYRQAAGRGLQLLFYSVGIGQISSEVPQNLSASRPQDRQFILSSKKLLLSDSGFYLCAWSVFTGGFYGYTFGSGTRLTVV.

This clonotype was counted at least ten times. The chain recombines TRBV18 with TRBJ2-7; the match to TRBD1 covers 7 bases. The germline V gene encodes CDR1 KGHSH and CDR2 LQKENI. J lost 0 bases, V lost 4 bases, and 6 bases had no gene match. The CDR3 runs 15 residues. Here the CDR3 DNA reads TGTGCCAGCTCACGGCAGGGGGATCCCTCCTACGAGCAGTACTTC. It yields the protein CASSRQGDPSYEQYF.

The table lists this clonotype with many counts. The CDR3: CASSYSTGDYGYTF. DNA of the CDR3: TGTGCCAGCAGTTACTCGACAGGGGACTATGGCTACACCTTC. V usage is TRBV6-6 and J usage is TRBJ1-2, with TRBD1 matching over 8 bases. Germline loops: CDR1 MNHNY, CDR2 SVGAGI (reference sequence). The CDR3 length is 14 residues. J lost 3 bases, V lost 0 bases, and 0 bases had no gene match.

This clonotype was observed at least ten times. This chain links TRBV28 with TRBJ2-4; possibly TRBD1 for D (6 bases). With 3 bases removed from V and 1 base from J, the gap between germline ends came to 10 bases. CDR1 and CDR2 (germline): MDHEN, SYDVKM. The CDR3 contains 15 residues. The CDR3 sequence is CASSFTQGAKNIQYF. In DNA, the CDR3 is TGTGCCAGCAGTTTTACTCAGGGGGCCAAAAACATTCAGTACTTC.

The chain couples TRBV14 to TRBJ2-3; tentatively, D is TRBD1 (5 bases). Per germline, CDR1 SGHDN and CDR2 FVKESK. The germline V and J ends were trimmed by 5 bases and 0 bases, with 12 bases remaining between them. CDR3 size: 15 residues. CDR3 sequence (DNA): TGTGCCAGCAGCAAAGGGGCGAAAAGCACAGATACGCAGTATTTT. Translation gives CASSKGAKSTDTQYF.

The table lists this clonotype with many counts. The chain uses TRBV5-1 and TRBJ1-4; no firm D call. Germline-derived CDR1 and CDR2 are SGHRS and YFSETQ. The CDR3 is 12 amino acids. Trimming left V 5 bases short and J 11 bases short, with 13 bases between. The CDR3 loop reads CASRGRRRKLFF. CDR3 coding DNA: TGCGCCAGCAGGGGCCGGAGGAGGAAACTGTTTTTT.

This clonotype was seen at least ten times. The chain is built from TRBV20-1 and TRBJ1-1, with a weak D call TRBD1 (5 bases). This CDR3 spans 14 amino acids. The V gene's germline CDR1 is DFQATT and CDR2 SNEGSKA (reference sequence). V lost 5 bases and J lost 3, with 16 bases in between. DNA for the CDR3: TGCAGTGCTTGTTGTCGTTGGGGGGACACTGAAGCTTTCTTT. Amino acids: CSACCRWGDTEAFF.

At least ten counts were recorded for this clonotype. The V call is TRBV7-2, the J call TRBJ2-7, with a weak D call TRBD1 (6 bases). Germline CDR1 is SGHTA and CDR2 is FQGNSA. V was pared by 4 bases and J by 2 bases, with 15 bases between. The CDR3 runs to 15 residues. The CDR3 here is CASSSWGTLAYEQYF. Here the CDR3 DNA reads TGTGCCAGCAGCTCCTGGGGGACACTGGCCTACGAGCAGTACTTC.

This clonotype has ten or more counts. The chain uses TRBV7-6 and TRBJ1-5, with D uncertain. The germline CDR1 and CDR2 sequences are SGHVS and FNYEAQ. V lost 5 bases and J lost 3, with 8 bases in between. This CDR3 is 13 amino acids long. The CDR3 DNA reads as TGTGCCAGCAGCCAGTCCTCCAATCAGCCCCAGCATTTT. Amino acids: CASSQSSNQPQHF.

This clonotype showed up many times. The chain is built from TRBV20-1 and TRBJ2-3, with unresolved D. CDR3 length: 13 amino acids. The ends were cut back, 0 bases at V and 2 bases at J, with 6 bases in the middle. The germline CDR1 and CDR2 sequences are DFQATT and SNEGSKA (reference sequence). In DNA form, the CDR3 reads TGCAGTGCTAGAGAAGCTTTCACAGATACGCAGTATTTT. It specifies CSAREAFTDTQYF.

The chain carries TRBV5-1 and TRBJ1-4, with D uncertain. CDR1 is SGHRS and CDR2 is YFSETQ in the germline V gene. Deletions cut 2 bases from V and 1 base from J, with 3 bases between. CDR3 length: 13 amino acids. CDR3 in DNA: TGCGCCAGCAGCTTTCAAACTAATGAAAAACTGTTTTTT. This encodes CASSFQTNEKLFF.

This clonotype was detected many times. The chain is built from TRBV11-2 and TRBJ2-1; D might be TRBD2 (6 bases). This CDR3 is built from 12 residues. Trimming took 1 base from V and 9 from J, leaving 7 bases between them. CDR1 SGHAT and CDR2 FQNNGV come from the germline V gene. The DNA for the CDR3 is TGTGCCAGCAGCTTAGGGGGGGTTGAGCAGTTCTTC. It encodes CASSLGGVEQFF. Combining the CDR3 with reference TRBV11-2 and TRBJ2-1 gives the whole variable domain EAGVAQSPRYKIIEKRQSVAFWCNPISGHATLYWYQQILGQGPKLLIQFQNNGVVDDSQLPKDRFSAERLKGVDSTLKIQPAKLEDSAVYLCASSLGGVEQFFGPGTRLTVL.